These 25 T cell receptor beta chains were all obtained from the same sample, sequenced in a study of T cell responses to AZD1222 COVID-19 vaccine. Sequencing used immunoSEQ multiplex PCR; TCRdb keeps in-frame clones, though not all of them. Among 100,000 to 150,000 clones listed, about 90% were seen once. Sequences were derived from peripheral blood, sampled on day 0 of AZD1222 vaccination. These receptors were obtained from an adult in good health.

Only one count was recorded for this clone. The chain combines TRBV5-1 with TRBJ2-7; D gene ambiguous. CDR3 length equals 15 residues. Germline loops: CDR1 SGHRS, CDR2 YFSETQ. V was pared by 0 bases and J by 0 bases, with 10 bases between. CDR3 coding DNA: TGCGCCAGCAGCTTGGACCCAGCTGCCTCCTACGAGCAGTACTTC. Amino acid sequence: CASSLDPAASYEQYF.

The chain couples TRBV19 to TRBJ2-5; the D call may be TRBD1 or TRBD2 (5 bases each). This CDR3 is 15 amino acids long. Trimming took off 3 bases at V and 2 bases at J, with 13 bases between the two ends. Germline V gives CDR1 LNHDA, CDR2 SQIVND (reference sequence). The CDR3 loop reads CASSMWDGEQETQYF. Written as DNA, the CDR3 is TGTGCCAGTAGTATGTGGGACGGAGAGCAAGAGACCCAGTACTTC.

The gene calls are TRBV5-1 and TRBJ2-5; 15 bases fit TRBD2. V dropped 4 bases and J dropped 4; count of bases not matched to a gene: 5. Germline CDR1 is SGHRS and CDR2 is YFSETQ. The CDR3 spans 16 residues. The CDR3 reads CASSLGTSGGSETQYF. The CDR3, as DNA: TGCGCCAGCAGCCTAGGGACTAGCGGGGGGTCAGAGACCCAGTACTTC.

A remark on this clone: The junction and the germline gene differ at one end; a read error may be behind it. The chain links TRBV7-3 to TRBJ2-3; 8 positions agree with TRBD2. Germline V gene data show CDR1 as SGHTA and CDR2 as FQGTGA. This CDR3 has 12 amino acids. In DNA, the CDR3 is TGTGCCAGCAGCACGTTAGCGGGATCCCTACATTTT. This sequence encodes CASSTLAGSLHF.

The chain joins TRBV5-6 to TRBJ1-3; TRBD1 is a possible D gene (5 bases). The germline CDR1 and CDR2 sequences are SGHDT and YYEEEE. CDR3 length: 14 amino acids. V was cut by 4 bases and J by 2 bases, with 10 bases left in between. The CDR3 nucleotides read TGTGCCAGCAGCCCCAGGGAAACTGGAAACACCATATATTTT. The encoded protein is CASSPRETGNTIYF.

The genes are TRBV12-3 or TRBV12-4 and TRBJ2-1; D possibly corresponds to TRBD1 (6 bases). The CDR3 extends over 11 amino acids. V was shortened by 5 bases and J by 15 bases, with 14 bases between the two germline ends. CDR3 coding DNA: TGTGCCAGCAGTCTAGGACAGATGGGGTTCTTC. Its translation: CASSLGQMGFF.

The CDR3 is CASSSRAVIYGYTF. The CDR3, as DNA: TGTGCCAGTAGTTCAAGAGCGGTCATCTATGGCTACACCTTC. The chain combines TRBV19 with TRBJ1-2; no definite D call. V lost 5 bases, J lost 4 bases, and 14 bases lay in between. The CDR3 is 14 residues long. Germline V gene sequence: CDR1 LNHDA, CDR2 SQIVND (reference sequence).

The rearrangement links TRBV29-1 to TRBJ2-6; D is undetermined. The germline gives CDR1 SQVTM, CDR2 ANQGSEA. V lost 4 bases and J lost 0, with 16 bases in between. This CDR3 is 17 amino acids long. The CDR3: CSVGVGNFLSGANVLTF. In nucleotides, the CDR3 is TGCAGCGTTGGGGTAGGGAACTTCCTCTCTGGGGCCAACGTCCTGACTTTC.

The V gene is TRBV19, the J gene TRBJ1-4; D uncertain. Germline assignment: CDR1 LNHDA and CDR2 SQIVND (reference sequence). V was trimmed by 0 bases and J by 5 bases, leaving 7 bases between them. The CDR3 extends over 14 amino acids. CDR3 loop: CASSIDGRNEKLFF. In DNA, the CDR3 is TGTGCCAGTAGTATAGACGGAAGGAATGAAAAACTGTTTTTT.

The chain employs TRBV19 and TRBJ2-7; D remains ambiguous. The germline V gene encodes CDR1 LNHDA and CDR2 SQIVND (reference sequence). V lost 9 bases and J 2 bases, leaving 17 bases between the germline ends. The CDR3 extends over 14 amino acids. The CDR3 nucleotides read TGTGCCAGCGCAAACAGCCATCGCACCTACGAGCAGTACTTC. Translated: CASANSHRTYEQYF.

The V and J genes are TRBV4-3 and TRBJ1-6, with D unresolved. This CDR3 has 16 residues. The germline CDR1 and CDR2 sequences are LGHNA and YSLEER. Trimming left V 2 bases short and J 0 bases short, with 8 bases between. DNA of the CDR3: TGCGCCAGCAGCCAAACTATGAGCTCCTATAATTCACCCCTCCACTTT. The encoded protein is CASSQTMSSYNSPLHF.

This chain links TRBV28 with TRBJ2-4, with D tentatively TRBD1 (6 bases). The length of the CDR3 is 17 residues. Germline assignment: CDR1 MDHEN and CDR2 SYDVKM. V lost 3 bases and J 4 bases, leaving 19 bases between the germline ends. As DNA, the CDR3 is TGTGCCAGCAGTTTTAAGTCCCTCGACAGGAGTAAAAACATTCAGTACTTC. Translated, it gives CASSFKSLDRSKNIQYF. The full variable domain, with the rest looked up from reference TRBV28 and TRBJ2-4, is DVKVTQSSRYLVKRTGEKVFLECVQDMDHENMFWYRQDPGLGLRLIYFSYDVKMKEKGDIPEGYSVSREKKERFSLILESASTNQTSMYLCASSFKSLDRSKNIQYFGAGTRLSVL.

The chain uses TRBV20-1 and TRBJ2-7, with D perhaps TRBD2 (6 bases). CDR1 and CDR2 (germline): DFQATT, SNEGSKA (reference sequence). V lost 3 bases and J lost 3, with 15 bases in between. This CDR3 is built from 14 residues. CDR3 sequence reads: CSASYSGVGYEQYF. DNA of the CDR3: TGCAGTGCTAGTTACTCGGGGGTGGGCTACGAGCAGTACTTC.

The V call is TRBV28, the J call TRBJ1-1; D is ambiguous. The CDR3 spans 11 residues. CDR1 is MDHEN and CDR2 is SYDVKM in the germline V gene. V was trimmed by 7 bases and J by 6 bases, leaving 9 bases between them. The CDR3 reads CASTGRSEAFF. The DNA of the CDR3 is TGTGCCAGCACCGGTAGGTCTGAAGCTTTCTTT. Combining the CDR3 with reference TRBV28 and TRBJ1-1 gives the whole variable domain DVKVTQSSRYLVKRTGEKVFLECVQDMDHENMFWYRQDPGLGLRLIYFSYDVKMKEKGDIPEGYSVSREKKERFSLILESASTNQTSMYLCASTGRSEAFFGQGTRLTVV.

V usage is TRBV19 and J usage is TRBJ1-2; no clear D gene. There are 15 residues in the CDR3. V dropped 3 bases and J dropped 4 bases, with 15 bases sitting between them. Germline values: CDR1 LNHDA, CDR2 SQIVND (reference sequence). CDR3 amino acids: CASSMGIGMTYGYTF. The CDR3 bases are TGTGCCAGTAGTATGGGTATTGGGATGACCTATGGCTACACCTTC.

The chain combines TRBV10-3 with TRBJ2-3; 7 nucleotides line up with TRBD1. Losses at the gene ends were 6 bases for V and 3 bases for J; bases not matched to a gene: 6. The CDR3 length is 14 residues. Looked up from germline, CDR1 is ENHRY and CDR2 is SYGVKD. Here the CDR3 reads CAIRTGMKTDTQYF. In nucleotides, the CDR3 is TGTGCCATCAGGACAGGGATGAAGACAGATACGCAGTATTTT.

The chain employs TRBV19 and TRBJ2-3; D remains unclear. V lost 1 base and J lost 0, with 5 bases in between. CDR3 length equals 14 residues. CDR1 is LNHDA and CDR2 is SQIVND in the germline V gene (reference sequence). CDR3 sequence: CASSIGGSTDTQYF. CDR3 DNA: TGTGCCAGTAGTATAGGGGGTAGCACAGATACGCAGTATTTT.

There are a few counts of this clone. This chain links TRBV5-1 with TRBJ1-2, with 8 positions matching TRBD1. Losses at the gene ends were 4 bases for V and 6 bases for J; bases not matched to a gene: 8. This CDR3 spans 14 amino acids. Germline CDR1 reads SGHRS; CDR2 reads YFSETQ. The DNA of the CDR3 is TGCGCCAGCAGCAGCCTCGGACAGGGAAATGGCTACACCTTC. As protein: CASSSLGQGNGYTF. Full variable domain (remainder filled in from reference TRBV5-1 and TRBJ1-2): KAGVTQTPRYLIKTRGQQVTLSCSPISGHRSVSWYQQTPGQGLQFLFEYFSETQRNKGNFPGRFSGRQFSNSRSEMNVSTLELGDSALYLCASSSLGQGNGYTFGSGTRLTVV.

In its sample, this clone was seen a few times. The chain is built from TRBV4-2 and TRBJ2-7, with 12 bases lining up with TRBD2. CDR3 length equals 18 residues. The germline gives CDR1 LGHNA, CDR2 YNFKEQ. After removal of 1 base from V and 0 bases from J, the junction contained 7 bases not matched to a gene. CDR3 amino acids: CASSQGLAGAYSSYEQYF. The CDR3 DNA reads as TGTGCCAGCAGCCAAGGACTAGCGGGAGCTTATAGCTCCTACGAGCAGTACTTC.

The V gene is TRBV27, the J gene TRBJ2-7; TRBD1 agrees at 7 bases. Per the germline V gene, CDR1 is MNHEY and CDR2 is SMNVEV (reference sequence). V was pared by 5 bases and J by 0 bases, with 7 bases of the junction left unmatched. This CDR3 comprises 15 residues. CDR3 sequence (DNA): TGTGCCAGCAGTAATCCCGGGACAGCCTCCTACGAGCAGTACTTC. Amino acids: CASSNPGTASYEQYF.

The V call is TRBV30, the J call TRBJ2-7, with 7 nucleotides matching TRBD2. Germline V gives CDR1 GTSNPN, CDR2 SVGIG (reference sequence). The CDR3 totals 13 residues. V shed 3 bases, J shed 3 bases, and the junction held 5 bases outside the gene matches. The CDR3 here is CAWSSGISYEQYF. The CDR3 DNA is TGTGCCTGGAGCAGCGGGATCAGCTACGAGCAGTACTTC.

V usage is TRBV6-5 and J usage is TRBJ2-1, with D possibly being TRBD2 (6 bases). The V end was cut by 0 bases, the J end by 4 bases, with 13 bases between. The CDR3 length is 16 residues. Germline lookup yields CDR1 MNHEY and CDR2 SVGAGI. CDR3 sequence reads: CASSYSTGDLYNEQFF. CDR3 bases: TGTGCCAGCAGTTACTCAACGGGGGACCTTTACAATGAGCAGTTCTTC.

The chain is built from TRBV5-4 and TRBJ1-1; D ambiguous. Trimming stripped 3 bases from V and 6 bases from J, with 9 bases between. Per germline, CDR1 SGHNT and CDR2 YYREEE (reference sequence). The CDR3 runs 12 residues. CDR3 nucleotides: TGTGCCAGCAGCTCCGCCCAGCCTGAAGCTTTCTTT. Amino acids: CASSSAQPEAFF.

This clone was detected only once. The chain carries TRBV27 and TRBJ2-1; the match to TRBD2 covers 9 bases. V shed 9 bases and J 5 bases; nucleotides not matched to a gene: 11. CDR3 length equals 15 residues. Germline V gives CDR1 MNHEY, CDR2 SMNVEV (reference sequence). This chain's CDR3 is CASTRGLAHNNEQFF. CDR3 sequence (DNA): TGTGCCAGTACGAGGGGACTAGCTCATAACAATGAGCAGTTCTTC.

This chain connects TRBV27 to TRBJ2-1; D is perhaps TRBD2 (7 bases). The V end lost 8 bases, the J end lost 8 bases, and 16 bases lay between the germline ends. The CDR3 is 13 amino acids. CDR1 and CDR2 (germline): MNHEY, SMNVEV (reference sequence). The CDR3 spells CASLEGGRDEQFF. CDR3 nucleotide sequence: TGTGCCAGCCTAGAGGGGGGGAGGGATGAGCAGTTCTTC.